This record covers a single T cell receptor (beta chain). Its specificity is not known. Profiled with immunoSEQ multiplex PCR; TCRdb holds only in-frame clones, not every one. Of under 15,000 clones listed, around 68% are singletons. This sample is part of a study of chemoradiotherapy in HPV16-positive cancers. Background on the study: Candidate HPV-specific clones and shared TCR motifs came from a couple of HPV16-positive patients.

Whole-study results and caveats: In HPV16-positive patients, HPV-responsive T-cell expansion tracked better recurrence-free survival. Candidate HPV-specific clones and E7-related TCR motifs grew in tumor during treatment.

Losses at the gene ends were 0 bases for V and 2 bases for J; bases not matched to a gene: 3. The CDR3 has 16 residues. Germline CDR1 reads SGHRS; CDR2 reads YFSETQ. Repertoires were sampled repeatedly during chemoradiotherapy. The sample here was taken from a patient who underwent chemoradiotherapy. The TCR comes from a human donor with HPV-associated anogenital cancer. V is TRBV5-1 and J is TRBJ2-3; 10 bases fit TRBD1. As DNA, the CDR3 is TGCGCCAGCAGCTTGGGCGGGACAGGGGTCACAGATACGCAGTATTTT. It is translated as CASSLGGTGVTDTQYF.